The 24 T cell receptor beta chains in this list originate from one sample, sequenced in a study of T cell repertoires in cytomegalovirus infection. Their recognized antigens are unknown. TCRdb re-analysed the reads in MiXCR, keeping a single row per CDR3 protein. The data show around 85,000 distinct CDR3 sequences, approximately 46% seen once. The source was CD8+ T cells from cultured PBMCs, collected from culture after CMV antigen stimulation. These receptors came from a human donor in good health (CMV status not recorded). Some clones in this sample may be carry-over from other donors' samples.

This clonotype was observed a few times. V and J are TRBV7-9 and TRBJ1-1, with TRBD1 matching over 10 bases. CDR1 and CDR2 from the germline V gene are SEHNR and FQNEAQ (reference sequence). Trimming removed 5 bases from V and 7 bases from J; junction bases left unmatched: 7. The CDR3 runs to 14 residues. As DNA, the CDR3 is TGTGCCAGCAGCCCTGACAGGGGGCCGTTTGAAGCTTTCTTT. This gives the protein CASSPDRGPFEAFF.

The chain links TRBV12-3 or TRBV12-4 to TRBJ2-1; 7 bases are a match to TRBD1. Trimming cost V 4 bases and J 6 bases; bases outside gene matches: 6. The CDR3 length is 14 residues. CDR3 nucleotides: TGTGCCAGCAGTTATGGGACAGTAATCAATGAGCAGTTCTTC. Its protein product is CASSYGTVINEQFF.

The rearrangement joins TRBV12-3 or TRBV12-4 to TRBJ2-3; 9 nucleotides match TRBD1. The CDR3 contains 17 residues. The V gene end was trimmed by 6 bases and the J gene end by 4 bases; junction bases not matched to a gene: 14. CDR3 amino acids: CASRLSLQGAGADTQYF. The CDR3 nucleotides read TGTGCCAGCAGGCTCTCCTTACAGGGGGCCGGGGCAGATACGCAGTATTTT.

This chain uses TRBV4-1 with TRBJ2-2; D possibly matches TRBD1 or TRBD2 (5 bases each). This CDR3 contains 14 residues. V was pared by 4 bases and J by 6 bases, with 12 bases between. CDR1 MGHRA and CDR2 YSYEKL come from the germline V gene. The CDR3 bases are TGCGCCAGCAGCCCTACTCGGGGCCCCGGGGAGCTGTTTTTT. Translating it yields CASSPTRGPGELFF.

This clonotype was counted a few times. V gene TRBV19 combines with J gene TRBJ1-2; 7 nucleotides line up with TRBD1. Germline V gives CDR1 LNHDA, CDR2 SQIVND (reference sequence). The CDR3 spans 14 residues. With V trimmed by 9 bases and J by 4 bases, 11 bases remained unmatched. CDR3 sequence (DNA): TGTGCCAGCGGGAACAGGGGTTTCGCCTATGGCTACACCTTC. This encodes CASGNRGFAYGYTF.

This clonotype showed up just a few times. The rearrangement joins TRBV11-2 to TRBJ1-2, with D unclear. The V end was cut by 3 bases, the J end by 10 bases, with 9 bases between. The V gene's germline CDR1 is SGHAT and CDR2 FQNNGV. This CDR3 contains 11 residues. In DNA, the CDR3 is TGTGCCAGCAGCTTGGGCAGGTTCTACACCTTC. Its protein product is CASSLGRFYTF.

CDR3 in amino acids: CASSNTGEGNEQFF. The CDR3 nucleotides are TGTGCCAGCAGTAATACGGGGGAGGGCAATGAGCAGTTCTTC. The chain recombines TRBV5-6 with TRBJ2-1; 7 bases fit TRBD2. Germline CDR1 and CDR2: SGHDT and YYEEEE. This CDR3 region has 14 residues. After removal of 5 bases from V and 6 bases from J, the junction contained 8 bases not matched to a gene. Looking up the rest from reference TRBV5-6 and TRBJ2-1 gives the full variable domain: DAGVTQSPTHLIKTRGQQVTLRCSPKSGHDTVSWYQQALGQGPQFIFQYYEEEERQRGNFPDRFSGHQFPNYSSELNVNALLLGDSALYLCASSNTGEGNEQFFGPGTRLTVL.

The rearrangement joins TRBV9 to TRBJ2-1, with TRBD1 matching 7 bases. From germline, CDR1 is SGDLS and CDR2 YYNGEE. V shed 3 bases, J shed 3 bases, and the junction held 12 bases outside the gene matches. The CDR3 spans 17 residues. CDR3: CASSAGASRGIYNEQFF. CDR3 nucleotides: TGTGCCAGCAGCGCTGGGGCTAGCAGGGGGATCTACAATGAGCAGTTCTTC.

The J gene is TRBJ2-7, the V gene TRBV13; 7 nucleotides agree with TRBD1. J was trimmed by 5 bases and V by 1 base; bases with no gene match: 8. Germline V gene sequence: CDR1 PRHDT, CDR2 FYEKMQ (reference sequence). The CDR3 runs 15 residues. As DNA, the CDR3 is TGTGCCAGCAGCTTAGCCGGGGACAGTCTTAACGAGCAGTACTTC. Its protein is CASSLAGDSLNEQYF.

In this sample, this clonotype turned up a few times. The V gene is TRBV12-3 or TRBV12-4, the J gene TRBJ2-7; a possible D gene is TRBD1 (6 bases). Trimming took 8 bases from V and 2 from J, leaving 13 bases between them. CDR3 length equals 13 residues. The chain's CDR3 is CASRVDSAYEQYF. CDR3 DNA: TGTGCCAGCCGAGTGGACAGCGCCTACGAGCAGTACTTC.

This clonotype was seen only a few times. The V and J genes are TRBV27 and TRBJ2-1; possibly TRBD1 or TRBD2 for D (5 bases each). The CDR3 is 16 amino acids. Trimming stripped 0 bases from V and 2 bases from J, with 11 bases between. The V gene's germline CDR1 is MNHEY and CDR2 SMNVEV (reference sequence). In DNA, the CDR3 is TGTGCCAGCAGTTTATCTGGGGGTTCCCCCTACAATGAGCAGTTCTTC. Protein sequence: CASSLSGGSPYNEQFF.

In this sample, this clonotype turned up a few times. V usage is TRBV11-2 and J usage is TRBJ2-1, with D tentatively TRBD1 (6 bases). Trimming left V 5 bases short and J 8 bases short, with 16 bases between. Germline V gives CDR1 SGHAT, CDR2 FQNNGV. The CDR3 covers 14 residues. This chain's CDR3 is CASSLKNRAHEQFF. As DNA, the CDR3 is TGTGCCAGCAGCCTAAAAAACAGGGCCCATGAGCAGTTCTTC.

V usage is TRBV12-3 or TRBV12-4 and J usage is TRBJ2-7, with 9 bases identical to TRBD2. The V and J ends lost 6 bases and 2 bases, in that order; junction bases with no gene match: 8. There are 15 residues in the CDR3. The CDR3 DNA follows: TGTGCCAGCAGCCTAGGAGCGGGGGGAGCCTACGAGCAGTACTTC. This gives the protein CASSLGAGGAYEQYF.

The rearrangement links TRBV7-2 to TRBJ2-7; D ambiguous. This CDR3 spans 13 amino acids. V was clipped by 7 bases and J by 2 bases, with 12 bases between them. Germline assignment: CDR1 SGHTA and CDR2 FQGNSA. This CDR3 reads CASTPGAAYEQYF. The CDR3 DNA sequence: TGTGCCAGCACCCCAGGAGCAGCCTACGAGCAGTACTTC.

A few counts support this clonotype. J is TRBJ2-7 and V is TRBV11-3; D remains unclear. The CDR3 runs 12 residues. Germline-derived CDR1 and CDR2 are SGHNT and YENEEA. Trimming took 5 bases from V and 2 from J, leaving 7 bases between them. CDR3 sequence: CASSPKAYEQYF. CDR3 nucleotide sequence: TGTGCCAGCAGCCCAAAGGCCTACGAGCAGTACTTC. The variable domain in full, with the rest retrieved from reference TRBV11-3 and TRBJ2-7, is EAGVVQSPRYKIIEKKQPVAFWCNPISGHNTLYWYLQNLGQGPELLIRYENEEAVDDSQLPKDRFSAERLKGVDSTLKIQPAELGDSAVYLCASSPKAYEQYFGPGTRLTVT.

The chain uses TRBV5-1 and TRBJ2-5, with D possibly TRBD1 on 6 matching bases. The ends were cut back, 4 bases at V and 2 bases at J, with 12 bases in the middle. Germline CDR1 and CDR2: SGHRS and YFSETQ. The CDR3 is 14 amino acids. In nucleotides, the CDR3 is TGCGCCAGCAGCCCTCGGACAGAACAAGAGACCCAGTACTTC. This encodes CASSPRTEQETQYF.

This chain links TRBV12-3 or TRBV12-4 with TRBJ2-3; TRBD2 aligns across 8 bases. With V trimmed by 4 bases and J by 0 bases, 12 bases remained unmatched. The CDR3 covers 18 residues. In nucleotides, the CDR3 is TGTGCCAGCAGTTCCACAGTTAGCGGGATCGCTAGCACAGATACGCAGTATTTT. As protein: CASSSTVSGIASTDTQYF.

This clonotype was found a few times. V gene TRBV20-1 combines with J gene TRBJ2-6; D is possibly TRBD1 (6 bases). V was cut by 7 bases and J by 4 bases, with 26 bases left in between. Germline assignment: CDR1 DFQATT and CDR2 SNEGSKA (reference sequence). This CDR3 contains 18 residues. In DNA, the CDR3 is TGCAGTGTCGCCTCAGGGGCGGCATCCTCGTCAGGGGCCAACGTCCTGACTTTC. This sequence encodes CSVASGAASSSGANVLTF.

This clonotype showed up just a few times. The chain has TRBV6-1 and TRBJ1-5; D is possibly TRBD1 (5 bases). Per the germline V gene, CDR1 is MNHNS and CDR2 is SASEGT. The germline V and J ends were trimmed by 4 bases and 0 bases, with 19 bases remaining between them. The CDR3 sequence is 18 residues long. CDR3 sequence: CASSGQPYPPYSNQPQHF. The CDR3 nucleotides are TGTGCCAGCAGTGGACAGCCTTACCCCCCCTATAGCAATCAGCCCCAGCATTTT.

J is TRBJ1-2 and V is TRBV7-2; possible D gene TRBD1, 5 bases. Germline V gene data show CDR1 as SGHTA and CDR2 as FQGNSA. V was trimmed by 2 bases and J by 7 bases, leaving 17 bases between them. The CDR3 loop spans 15 amino acids. The CDR3 sequence: CASSLTPKGTFGYTF. For the CDR3, the DNA is TGTGCCAGCAGCTTAACCCCCAAAGGGACCTTTGGCTACACCTTC.

V is TRBV12-5 and J is TRBJ1-1; D is possibly TRBD1 (5 bases). CDR1 LGHNT and CDR2 FRNRAP come from the germline V gene. The CDR3 consists of 14 residues. The ends were cut back, 7 bases at V and 1 base at J, with 13 bases in the middle. CDR3 sequence reads: CASAPGLPNTEAFF. CDR3 DNA sequence: TGTGCTAGTGCCCCGGGACTCCCGAACACTGAAGCTTTCTTT.

The CDR3 DNA reads TGTGCCAGCAGCTTGTCCTCGGACTACACAGATACGCAGTATTTT. Its translation: CASSLSSDYTDTQYF. J is TRBJ2-3 and V is TRBV7-4, with a tentative D call TRBD2 (6 bases). The CDR3 loop spans 15 amino acids. In germline, CDR1 is SGHVT, CDR2 SQSDAQ. V lost 3 bases to trimming and J lost 2 bases, with 12 bases between them.

In its sample, this clonotype was seen a few times. V is TRBV10-3 and J is TRBJ2-2; D not resolved. The germline V gene has CDR1 ENHRY and CDR2 SYGVKD. The V gene lost 0 bases and the J gene lost 0 bases, with 8 bases spanning the gap. This CDR3 has 16 amino acids. The DNA of the CDR3 is TGTGCCATCAGTGAGTCGAGCTCCTCGAACACCGGGGAGCTGTTTTTT. This gives the protein CAISESSSSNTGELFF.

This clonotype was found many times. The rearrangement uses TRBV7-6 and TRBJ2-2, with no clear D. Trimming removed 4 bases from V and 5 bases from J, with 11 bases in between. The CDR3 totals 14 residues. Germline V CDR1 and CDR2: SGHVS, FNYEAQ. The CDR3 sequence: CASSSRRITGELFF. The CDR3 coding sequence is TGTGCCAGCAGCTCCCGACGGATTACCGGGGAGCTGTTTTTT.